These T cell receptor beta chains were read from a single sample in a study of shared clonotypes between healthy human individuals. Clones were sequenced by immunoSEQ multiplex PCR, and TCRdb holds only the in-frame ones, with some missing. The data show some 2,000,000 clones, less than 95% seen once. The sequenced sample was naive CD8+ T cells sorted from blood. These TCRs come from a man aged 18 to 30 in good health. Each CDR3 is given with its conserved first and last residue. Each record gives: V gene, clone size, D gene, J gene, CDR3 protein, CDR3 DNA. A D gene is named only where the DNA matches it firmly. Rows may omit the clone size; those that give it use once, few, many or a size class.

V gene: TRBV28
clone size: NA
D gene: NA
J gene: TRBJ1-5
CDR3 protein: CASSRSRDGNQPQHF
CDR3 DNA: TGTGCCAGCAGCCGCTCTCGGGACGGCAATCAGCCCCAGCATTTT

V gene: TRBV18
clone size: few
D gene: NA
J gene: TRBJ2-1
CDR3 protein: CASSPPARNEQFF
CDR3 DNA: TGTGCCAGCTCCCCTCCCGCTCGCAATGAGCAGTTCTTC

V gene: TRBV7-2
clone size: NA
D gene: NA
J gene: TRBJ1-5
CDR3 protein: CASSLALSSNQPQHF
CDR3 DNA: TGTGCCAGCAGCTTAGCTCTATCTAGCAATCAGCCCCAGCATTTT

V gene: TRBV27
clone size: NA
D gene: TRBD1
J gene: TRBJ2-1
CDR3 protein: CASSLGQAGGEQFF
CDR3 DNA: TGTGCCAGCAGTCTAGGACAGGCTGGGGGTGAGCAGTTCTTC

V gene: TRBV5-4
clone size: few
D gene: TRBD1
J gene: TRBJ1-2
CDR3 protein: CASSPRQGGYGYTF
CDR3 DNA: TGTGCCAGCAGCCCTAGACAGGGTGGCTATGGCTACACCTTC

V gene: TRBV30
clone size: NA
D gene: NA
J gene: TRBJ2-1
CDR3 protein: CAWSRDEQFF
CDR3 DNA: TGTGCCTGGAGTAGGGATGAGCAGTTCTTC

V gene: TRBV7-6
clone size: NA
D gene: NA
J gene: TRBJ1-6
CDR3 protein: CASSLDGERARSPLHF
CDR3 DNA: TGTGCCAGCAGCTTAGATGGGGAGAGGGCCAGATCACCCCTCCACTTT

V gene: TRBV9
clone size: NA
D gene: NA
J gene: TRBJ2-3
CDR3 protein: CASSVEGTSRPDTQYF
CDR3 DNA: TGTGCCAGCAGCGTAGAGGGCACTAGCCGGCCAGATACGCAGTATTTT

V gene: TRBV30
clone size: NA
D gene: TRBD1
J gene: TRBJ1-1
CDR3 protein: CAWGQGRAEAFF
CDR3 DNA: TGTGCCTGGGGACAGGGGAGGGCTGAAGCTTTCTTT

V gene: TRBV4-1
clone size: NA
D gene: NA
J gene: TRBJ2-5
CDR3 protein: CASSRLAGQETQYF
CDR3 DNA: TGCGCCAGCAGCCGACTTGCGGGTCAGGAGACCCAGTACTTC

V gene: TRBV9
clone size: NA
D gene: TRBD2
J gene: TRBJ2-7
CDR3 protein: CASSVSPGLVYEQYF
CDR3 DNA: TGTGCCAGCAGCGTATCCCCCGGACTAGTCTACGAGCAGTACTTC

V gene: TRBV19
clone size: NA
D gene: NA
J gene: TRBJ1-2
CDR3 protein: CATGDKANYGYTF
CDR3 DNA: TGTGCCACTGGGGACAAAGCTAACTATGGCTACACCTTC

V gene: TRBV27
clone size: NA
D gene: TRBD1
J gene: TRBJ1-1
CDR3 protein: CASSPPRTGYTEAFF
CDR3 DNA: TGTGCCAGCAGTCCGCCCCGGACAGGGTACACTGAAGCTTTCTTT

V gene: TRBV28
clone size: NA
D gene: NA
J gene: TRBJ1-2
CDR3 protein: CASSLDTGFYGYTF
CDR3 DNA: TGTGCCAGCAGTTTAGATACAGGGTTCTATGGCTACACCTTC

V gene: TRBV27
clone size: NA
D gene: NA
J gene: TRBJ2-3
CDR3 protein: CASCPGTFCGDTQYF
CDR3 DNA: TGTGCCAGCTGCCCCGGGACATTCTGTGGAGATACGCAGTATTTT

V gene: TRBV7-6
clone size: NA
D gene: TRBD2
J gene: TRBJ2-7
CDR3 protein: CASSPGTSGSSAPYEQYF
CDR3 DNA: TGTGCCAGCAGCCCTGGGACTAGCGGGAGTTCCGCCCCATACGAGCAGTACTTC

V gene: TRBV28
clone size: NA
D gene: NA
J gene: TRBJ2-7
CDR3 protein: CASSLRGISYEQYF
CDR3 DNA: TGTGCCAGCAGTTTACGTGGTATTAGCTACGAGCAGTACTTC

V gene: TRBV13
clone size: NA
D gene: NA
J gene: TRBJ2-7
CDR3 protein: CASSSSPWEQYF
CDR3 DNA: TGTGCCAGCAGCTCGTCCCCCTGGGAGCAGTACTTC

V gene: TRBV9
clone size: once
D gene: NA
J gene: TRBJ1-6
CDR3 protein: CASSVALGGLDSPLHF
CDR3 DNA: TGTGCCAGCAGCGTAGCTTTGGGGGGCTTAGATTCACCCCTCCACTTT

V gene: TRBV27
clone size: few
D gene: NA
J gene: TRBJ2-5
CDR3 protein: CASSVQGSGETQYF
CDR3 DNA: TGTGCCAGCAGTGTACAGGGCTCAGGAGAGACCCAGTACTTC

V gene: TRBV30
clone size: NA
D gene: TRBD1
J gene: TRBJ1-6
CDR3 protein: CAWTSGTGYNSPLHF
CDR3 DNA: TGTGCCTGGACCTCCGGGACAGGGTATAATTCACCCCTCCACTTT

V gene: TRBV6-5
clone size: NA
D gene: NA
J gene: TRBJ1-2
CDR3 protein: CASSYSGGTYGYTF
CDR3 DNA: TGTGCCAGCAGTTACTCGGGAGGGACCTATGGCTACACCTTC

V gene: TRBV9
clone size: NA
D gene: NA
J gene: TRBJ1-4
CDR3 protein: CASSPHRTDENEKLFF
CDR3 DNA: TGTGCCAGCAGCCCCCACCGGACGGACGAAAATGAAAAACTGTTTTTT

V gene: TRBV11-2
clone size: NA
D gene: NA
J gene: TRBJ2-3
CDR3 protein: CASSFVVGELADTQYF
CDR3 DNA: TGTGCCAGCAGCTTTGTGGTCGGGGAGTTAGCAGATACGCAGTATTTT

V gene: TRBV27
clone size: NA
D gene: NA
J gene: TRBJ1-4
CDR3 protein: CASSFTGTSEKLFF
CDR3 DNA: TGTGCCAGCAGTTTTACCGGGACAAGTGAAAAACTGTTTTTT

V gene: TRBV7-2
clone size: once
D gene: NA
J gene: TRBJ2-1
CDR3 protein: CASSLVTAGYNEQFF
CDR3 DNA: TGTGCCAGCAGCTTAGTTACCGCGGGGTACAATGAGCAGTTCTTC

V gene: TRBV19
clone size: few
D gene: NA
J gene: TRBJ1-1
CDR3 protein: CASSATRGKRTEAFF
CDR3 DNA: TGTGCCAGTAGCGCGACCCGGGGCAAGAGGACTGAAGCTTTCTTT

V gene: TRBV18
clone size: NA
D gene: NA
J gene: TRBJ2-3
CDR3 protein: CASSQESTDTQYF
CDR3 DNA: TGTGCCAGCTCACAGGAGAGCACAGATACGCAGTATTTT

V gene: TRBV10-3
clone size: NA
D gene: TRBD1
J gene: TRBJ1-2
CDR3 protein: CAISDPGTDFLYTF
CDR3 DNA: TGTGCCATCAGTGACCCCGGGACAGACTTTCTCTACACCTTC

V gene: TRBV4-1
clone size: NA
D gene: NA
J gene: TRBJ2-7
CDR3 protein: CASSPTQSYEQYF
CDR3 DNA: TGCGCCAGCAGCCCGACACAATCCTACGAGCAGTACTTC

V gene: TRBV13
clone size: NA
D gene: NA
J gene: TRBJ2-7
CDR3 protein: CASSLEMRDEQYF
CDR3 DNA: TGTGCCAGCAGCTTAGAAATGAGAGACGAGCAGTACTTC

V gene: TRBV5-1
clone size: NA
D gene: NA
J gene: TRBJ2-7
CDR3 protein: CASSRGEGKLYEQYF
CDR3 DNA: TGCGCCAGCAGCCGGGGCGAGGGGAAGCTCTACGAGCAGTACTTC

V gene: TRBV9
clone size: NA
D gene: NA
J gene: TRBJ2-3
CDR3 protein: CASSVGRVSGKTDTQYF
CDR3 DNA: TGTGCCAGCAGCGTAGGGAGAGTATCCGGGAAAACAGATACGCAGTATTTT

V gene: TRBV7-9
clone size: NA
D gene: NA
J gene: TRBJ1-1
CDR3 protein: CASSLGRENAEAFF
CDR3 DNA: TGTGCCAGCAGCCTCGGACGGGAGAACGCTGAAGCTTTCTTT

V gene: TRBV6-5
clone size: NA
D gene: NA
J gene: TRBJ1-6
CDR3 protein: CASSYNSPLHF
CDR3 DNA: TGTGCCAGCAGTTATAATTCACCCCTCCACTTT

V gene: TRBV7-9
clone size: NA
D gene: NA
J gene: TRBJ2-7
CDR3 protein: CASSLDVGLSYEQYF
CDR3 DNA: TGTGCCAGCAGCTTAGACGTTGGACTCTCCTACGAGCAGTACTTC

V gene: TRBV27
clone size: NA
D gene: NA
J gene: TRBJ2-1
CDR3 protein: CASGPVPDTAYNEQFF
CDR3 DNA: TGTGCCAGCGGACCAGTGCCCGACACGGCCTACAATGAGCAGTTCTTC

V gene: TRBV2
clone size: NA
D gene: TRBD2
J gene: TRBJ2-7
CDR3 protein: CASSELAGGREQYF
CDR3 DNA: TGTGCCAGCAGTGAACTAGCGGGGGGTCGCGAGCAGTACTTC

V gene: TRBV13
clone size: NA
D gene: NA
J gene: TRBJ1-1
CDR3 protein: CASSLEEGNTEAFF
CDR3 DNA: TGTGCCAGCAGCTTAGAAGAGGGAAACACTGAAGCTTTCTTT

V gene: TRBV28
clone size: few
D gene: TRBD2
J gene: TRBJ2-3
CDR3 protein: CAIRGGTDTQYF
CDR3 DNA: TGTGCCATCCGGGGGGGCACAGATACGCAGTATTTT

V gene: TRBV6-5
clone size: NA
D gene: TRBD2
J gene: TRBJ2-7
CDR3 protein: CASSYSTSGSSGQYF
CDR3 DNA: TGTGCCAGCAGTTACTCAACTAGCGGGAGCTCGGGGCAGTACTTC

V gene: TRBV5-1
clone size: NA
D gene: NA
J gene: TRBJ2-1
CDR3 protein: CASSPRTASYNEQFF
CDR3 DNA: TGCGCCAGCTCCCCCCGAACGGCCTCCTACAATGAGCAGTTCTTC